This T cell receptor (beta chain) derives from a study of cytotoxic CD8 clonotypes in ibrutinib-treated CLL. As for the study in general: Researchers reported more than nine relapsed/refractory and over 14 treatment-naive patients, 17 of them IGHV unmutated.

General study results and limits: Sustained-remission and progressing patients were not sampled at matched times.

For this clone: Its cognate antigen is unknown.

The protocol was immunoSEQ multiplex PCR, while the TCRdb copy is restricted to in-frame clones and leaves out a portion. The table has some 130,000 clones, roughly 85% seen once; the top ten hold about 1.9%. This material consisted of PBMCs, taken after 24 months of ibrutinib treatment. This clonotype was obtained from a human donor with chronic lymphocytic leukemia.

CDR3 bases: TGTGCCAGCAGCCGAAGGACAGGAGGGAACACTGAAGCTTTCTTT. This sequence encodes CASSRRTGGNTEAFF. The V gene is TRBV5-4, the J gene TRBJ1-1, with TRBD1 identical over 7 bases. The germline V gene encodes CDR1 SGHNT and CDR2 YYREEE (reference sequence). Trimming at V came to 4 bases and at J to 1 base, leaving 7 bases not matched to a gene. The CDR3 is 15 residues long.